This T cell receptor beta chain emerged from a study of CD8+ T cells in alopecia areata. The overall study: Patients given treatment had severity scored by the percentage of scalp area affected. Notes on the study in general: Scalp sequencing also captures normal skin's resident alphabeta T cells.

cDNA serving as the sequencing template came from extracted, reverse transcribed RNA. The data were produced by immunoSEQ multiplex PCR, yet TCRdb's version contains in-frame clones alone and is incomplete. The data show approximately 210,000 clones, with roughly 66% seen just once and roughly 1.2% held by the top ten. With 0 bases removed from V and 10 bases from J, the gap between germline ends came to 14 bases. This CDR3 is built from 15 residues. The germline V gene has CDR1 SGDLS and CDR2 YYNGEE. Concerning this clone itself: The antigen is undetermined.

Treatment here: oral pan-JAK inhibitor, 5-10 mg twice daily. In alopecia areata patients, both lesional scalp punch biopsies and peripheral blood were collected. The J gene is TRBJ1-6, the V gene TRBV9; a weak D match, TRBD1 (5 bases). The receptor comes from a human donor with alopecia areata. This specimen consisted of CD4+ T cells sorted from blood, obtained at week 44, from a patient treated with tofacitinib. This CDR3 reads CASSVAPLGESPLHF. In nucleotides, the CDR3 is TGTGCCAGCAGCGTAGCCCCGCTGGGGGAATCACCCCTCCACTTT.